Each of the 27 T cell receptor beta chains below was sequenced from the same sample in a study of T cell responses to AZD1222 COVID-19 vaccine. Method: immunoSEQ multiplex PCR; TCRdb's copy keeps in-frame clones and lacks some. The table has some 150,000 clones, over 85% seen once; the top ten hold around 1.5%. Sequencing was performed on peripheral blood, taken 28 days after the second AZD1222 dose. Source of these receptors: an adult who received the AZD1222 COVID-19 vaccine.

J is TRBJ1-6 and V is TRBV4-1; D might be TRBD1 (5 bases). The ends were cut back, 0 bases at V and 2 bases at J, with 5 bases in the middle. The CDR3 has 15 residues. CDR1 is MGHRA and CDR2 is YSYEKL in the germline V gene. CDR3 in DNA: TGCGCCAGCAGCCAAGAGGGGGCCTATAATTCACCCCTCCACTTT. Its protein product is CASSQEGAYNSPLHF.

The V and J genes are TRBV7-2 and TRBJ1-2; D remains ambiguous. CDR3 length: 16 amino acids. CDR1 SGHTA and CDR2 FQGNSA come from the germline V gene. V was trimmed by 3 bases and J by 1 base, leaving 15 bases between them. The CDR3 nucleotides read TGTGCCAGCAGCTTTGGCACCTCCAGGATTAACTATGGCTACACCTTC. Its translation is CASSFGTSRINYGYTF.

The chain uses TRBV6-5 and TRBJ2-6; the D gene is possibly TRBD2 (6 bases). CDR1 and CDR2 (germline): MNHEY, SVGAGI. CDR3 size: 16 residues. V was shortened by 0 bases and J by 2 bases, with 8 bases between the two germline ends. The CDR3 is CASSYSWRAGANVLTF. CDR3 DNA: TGTGCCAGCAGTTACTCATGGAGGGCTGGGGCCAACGTCCTGACTTTC.

The chain combines TRBV10-3 with TRBJ1-5, with unresolved D. CDR1 is ENHRY and CDR2 is SYGVKD in the germline V gene. CDR3 size: 15 residues. With 2 bases removed from V and 0 bases from J, the gap between germline ends came to 8 bases. CDR3 in amino acids: CAISELATSNQPQHF. The CDR3 region has the DNA TGTGCCATCAGTGAGCTGGCGACTAGCAATCAGCCCCAGCATTTT.

V and J are TRBV12-3 or TRBV12-4 and TRBJ1-1; D call uncertain. V was pared by 5 bases and J by 7 bases, with 11 bases between. The length of the CDR3 is 12 residues. The CDR3 loop is CASSQAPNEAFF. The CDR3 DNA is TGTGCCAGCAGTCAAGCCCCCAATGAAGCTTTCTTT.

Comment on this clone: Other DNA sequences in the sample encode the same CDR3. This chain joins TRBV15 and TRBJ1-1; weak D call: TRBD1 (5 bases). Germline lookup yields CDR1 LNHNV and CDR2 YYDKDF (reference sequence). Deletions cut 3 bases from V and 3 bases from J, with 8 bases between. This CDR3 is built from 13 residues. The CDR3 here is CATSSRGDTEAFF. DNA for the CDR3: TGTGCCACCAGCAGCCGGGGGGACACTGAAGCTTTCTTT. The variable domain in full, completed from reference TRBV15 and TRBJ1-1, reads DAMVIQNPRYQVTQFGKPVTLSCSQTLNHNVMYWYQQKSSQAPKLLFHYYDKDFNNEADTPDNFQSRRPNTSFCFLDIRSPGLGDTAMYLCATSSRGDTEAFFGQGTRLTVV.

V is TRBV30 and J is TRBJ2-7; D uncertain. With 2 bases removed from V and 3 bases from J, the gap between germline ends came to 5 bases. CDR1 and CDR2 (germline): GTSNPN, SVGIG (reference sequence). This CDR3 is built from 11 residues. The CDR3 sequence is CAWSKHYEQYF. Here the CDR3 DNA reads TGTGCCTGGAGTAAGCACTACGAGCAGTACTTC.

The rearrangement uses TRBV12-3 or TRBV12-4 and TRBJ2-5; D possibly uses TRBD1 or TRBD2 (6 bases each). CDR3 length: 13 residues. Between the trimmed V and J ends, which lost 7 bases and 1 base, there was a span of 10 bases. The CDR3 DNA sequence: TGTGCCAGCAAGACGGGGGCCCAAGAGACCCAGTACTTC. Protein sequence: CASKTGAQETQYF.

This chain connects TRBV7-8 to TRBJ1-6, with 12 nucleotides matching TRBD1. Germline V gene data show CDR1 as SGHVS and CDR2 as FQNEAQ. This CDR3 is 16 amino acids long. J was trimmed by 7 bases and V by 3 bases; bases with no gene match: 4. DNA for the CDR3: TGTGCCAGCAGCTTCGGGACAGGGGGCGTGAATTCACCCCTCCACTTT. It yields the protein CASSFGTGGVNSPLHF. Full variable domain (outside the CDR3, taken from reference TRBV7-8 and TRBJ1-6): GAGVSQSPRYKVAKRGQDVALRCDPISGHVSLFWYQQALGQGPEFLTYFQNEAQLDKSGLPSDRFFAERPEGSVSTLKIQRTQQEDSAVYLCASSFGTGGVNSPLHFGNGTRLTVT.

CDR3 nucleotides: TGTGCCAGCAGCCAAGCCGACAGTGTGGGGTTGGGGGAGACCCAGTACTTC. This encodes CASSQADSVGLGETQYF. The chain has TRBV4-2 and TRBJ2-5; D might be TRBD1 (5 bases). The CDR3 has 17 amino acids. Trimming removed 1 base at V and 5 bases at J, with 20 bases between. The germline V gene has CDR1 LGHNA and CDR2 YNFKEQ.

The rearrangement links TRBV7-9 to TRBJ2-7; 12 nucleotides agree with TRBD1. The V segment lost 2 bases and the J segment 7 bases; nucleotides outside the gene matches: 9. Germline lookup yields CDR1 SEHNR and CDR2 FQNEAQ (reference sequence). There are 16 residues in the CDR3. The CDR3 DNA is TGTGCCAGCAGCTTACCCGGGACAGGGGGCGCGGGGGAGCAGTACTTC. Protein sequence: CASSLPGTGGAGEQYF.

This chain connects TRBV6-2 or TRBV6-3 to TRBJ2-2; D is unclear. Trimming pared 4 bases from V and 4 bases from J, leaving 10 bases between. The CDR3 runs 14 residues. CDR1 and CDR2 (germline): MNHEY, SVGEGT. The CDR3 spells CASSSVTFTGELFF. DNA for the CDR3: TGTGCCAGCAGTTCTGTAACATTCACCGGGGAGCTGTTTTTT.

The gene calls are TRBV4-2 and TRBJ2-2, with 13 bases that match TRBD2. Germline trimming cut 0 bases from V and 5 bases from J; bases unmatched to any gene: 9. Germline V CDR1 and CDR2: LGHNA, YNFKEQ. CDR3 size: 19 residues. The CDR3 loop reads CASSQDSWGLAGSTGELFF. The CDR3 DNA reads as TGTGCCAGCAGCCAAGATAGTTGGGGACTAGCGGGGAGTACCGGGGAGCTGTTTTTT.

This clone was picked up a small number of times. V and J are TRBV6-6 and TRBJ2-3; D not resolved. The V gene lost 2 bases and the J gene lost 6 bases, with 9 bases spanning the gap. The CDR3 runs to 13 residues. The germline V gene encodes CDR1 MNHNY and CDR2 SVGAGI (reference sequence). Here the CDR3 reads CASSYGLGDTQYF. The CDR3 coding sequence is TGTGCCAGCAGTTACGGGCTGGGCGATACGCAGTATTTT.

In this sample, this clone turned up a few times. The chain is built from TRBV30 and TRBJ2-6; TRBD1 or TRBD2 may be the D gene (5 bases each). CDR1 and CDR2 from the germline V gene are GTSNPN and SVGIG (reference sequence). The CDR3 length is 15 residues. Trimming shortened V by 4 bases and J by 0 bases, and 10 bases separated the two germline ends. The CDR3 nucleotides read TGTGCCTGGACCGACGGGACCTCTGGGGCCAACGTCCTGACTTTC. This gives the protein CAWTDGTSGANVLTF. Using reference TRBV30 and TRBJ2-6 for the parts outside the CDR3, the full variable domain is SQTIHQWPATLVQPVGSPLSLECTVEGTSNPNLYWYRQAAGRGLQLLFYSVGIGQISSEVPQNLSASRPQDRQFILSSKKLLLSDSGFYLCAWTDGTSGANVLTFGAGSRLTVL.

The V gene is TRBV7-2, the J gene TRBJ1-2; D perhaps matches TRBD1 (6 bases). Germline-derived CDR1 and CDR2 are SGHTA and FQGNSA. V shed 5 bases and J shed 1 base, with 8 bases lying between them. There are 13 residues in the CDR3. Here the CDR3 DNA reads TGTGCCAGCAGCAGGACAGTTAACTATGGCTACACCTTC. Its protein product is CASSRTVNYGYTF.

The J gene is TRBJ2-1, the V gene TRBV13; 11 positions match TRBD2. V lost 3 bases and J lost 4; bases outside the gene matches: 8. Germline CDR1 and CDR2: PRHDT and FYEKMQ (reference sequence). CDR3 length: 17 residues. CDR3 protein: CASSLDGGTSGYNEQFF. In DNA form, the CDR3 reads TGTGCCAGCAGCTTGGACGGCGGGACTAGCGGTTACAATGAGCAGTTCTTC. Full variable domain (outside the CDR3, taken from reference TRBV13 and TRBJ2-1): AAGVIQSPRHLIKEKRETATLKCYPIPRHDTVYWYQQGPGQDPQFLISFYEKMQSDKGSIPDRFSAQQFSDYHSELNMSSLELGDSALYFCASSLDGGTSGYNEQFFGPGTRLTVL.

This clone was detected only once. The chain has TRBV9 and TRBJ1-4, with D unresolved. Germline V CDR1 and CDR2: SGDLS, YYNGEE. The CDR3 covers 14 residues. Trimming took off 2 bases at V and 2 bases at J, with 7 bases between the two ends. The CDR3 sequence is CASSVQQTNEKLFF. The CDR3 bases are TGTGCCAGCAGCGTTCAACAGACTAATGAAAAACTGTTTTTT. Full variable domain (rest looked up from reference TRBV9 and TRBJ1-4): DSGVTQTPKHLITATGQRVTLRCSPRSGDLSVYWYQQSLDQGLQFLIQYYNGEERAKGNILERFSAQQFPDLHSELNLSSLELGDSALYFCASSVQQTNEKLFFGSGTQLSVL.

V and J are TRBV6-6 and TRBJ2-7; the D is unclear. The germline V gene has CDR1 MNHNY and CDR2 SVGAGI (reference sequence). V lost 2 bases to trimming and J lost 1 base, with 6 bases between them. This CDR3 is built from 13 residues. CDR3 in amino acids: CASSYDGSYEQYF. For the CDR3, the DNA is TGTGCCAGCAGTTACGACGGGTCCTACGAGCAGTACTTC.

This sequence joins TRBV30 and TRBJ1-4; D remains ambiguous. In germline, CDR1 is GTSNPN, CDR2 SVGIG (reference sequence). Trimming left V 0 bases short and J 8 bases short, with 7 bases between. This CDR3 is 12 amino acids long. CDR3 sequence reads: CAWSVDREKLFF. CDR3 sequence (DNA): TGTGCCTGGAGTGTGGATAGGGAAAAACTGTTTTTT.

This chain joins TRBV30 and TRBJ2-7, with TRBD1 as a possible D gene (6 bases). V was pared by 0 bases and J by 4 bases, with 7 bases between. CDR3 length: 12 residues. Germline loops: CDR1 GTSNPN, CDR2 SVGIG (reference sequence). This CDR3 reads CAWSVDRYEQYF. The CDR3 DNA follows: TGTGCCTGGAGTGTGGACAGATACGAGCAGTACTTC.

The V call is TRBV3-1 (or the pseudogene TRBV3-2), the J call TRBJ2-1; TRBD2 aligns across 11 bases. This CDR3 has 17 residues. Trimming took 0 bases from V and 7 from J; bases not matched to a gene: 8. CDR1 LGHDT and CDR2 YNNKEL come from the germline V gene (reference sequence). CDR3 protein: CASSQDPQGLAENEQFF. DNA of the CDR3: TGTGCCAGCAGCCAAGACCCCCAGGGACTAGCGGAGAATGAGCAGTTCTTC.

V gene TRBV28 combines with J gene TRBJ1-2; D call uncertain. Trimming cost V 6 bases and J 3 bases, with 11 bases left between them. The CDR3 has 13 amino acids. Germline V gene sequence: CDR1 MDHEN, CDR2 SYDVKM. CDR3 in DNA: TGTGCCAGCAGCCAGATTCATGACTATGGCTACACCTTC. Its translation is CASSQIHDYGYTF.

The chain employs TRBV19 and TRBJ1-2; D unclear. The CDR3 is 14 amino acids. With 7 bases removed from V and 5 bases from J, the gap between germline ends came to 17 bases. Germline assignment: CDR1 LNHDA and CDR2 SQIVND (reference sequence). CDR3 sequence (DNA): TGTGCCAGTATATCTCCGGGGAATGGATATGGCTACACCTTC. Encoded protein: CASISPGNGYGYTF.

The CDR3 DNA follows: TGTGCCAGCAGTGACGCCCGGACTAGCGGGAGGGCCCTGGAGACCCAGTACTTC. Its translation: CASSDARTSGRALETQYF. The chain uses TRBV6-1 and TRBJ2-5, with 15 bases that match TRBD2. Trimming took 3 bases from V and 5 from J; bases not matched to a gene: 10. The length of the CDR3 is 18 residues. The V gene's germline CDR1 is MNHNS and CDR2 SASEGT.

This chain links TRBV2 with TRBJ2-2; 10 positions match TRBD2. This CDR3 comprises 17 residues. In germline, CDR1 is SNHLY, CDR2 FYNNEI. The ends lost 6 bases at V and 4 bases at J; junction bases unmatched: 11. The CDR3 here is CASRLLAGRTTTGELFF. CDR3 coding DNA: TGTGCCAGCAGGTTACTAGCGGGAAGAACAACCACCGGGGAGCTGTTTTTT.

This chain uses TRBV30 with TRBJ1-2; 8 bases line up with TRBD1. V shed 2 bases and J 4 bases; nucleotides not matched to a gene: 9. Germline CDR1 and CDR2: GTSNPN and SVGIG (reference sequence). The CDR3 totals 15 residues. This chain's CDR3 is CAWSPGQGPFYGYTF. The CDR3 coding sequence is TGTGCCTGGAGTCCCGGACAGGGCCCTTTCTATGGCTACACCTTC.